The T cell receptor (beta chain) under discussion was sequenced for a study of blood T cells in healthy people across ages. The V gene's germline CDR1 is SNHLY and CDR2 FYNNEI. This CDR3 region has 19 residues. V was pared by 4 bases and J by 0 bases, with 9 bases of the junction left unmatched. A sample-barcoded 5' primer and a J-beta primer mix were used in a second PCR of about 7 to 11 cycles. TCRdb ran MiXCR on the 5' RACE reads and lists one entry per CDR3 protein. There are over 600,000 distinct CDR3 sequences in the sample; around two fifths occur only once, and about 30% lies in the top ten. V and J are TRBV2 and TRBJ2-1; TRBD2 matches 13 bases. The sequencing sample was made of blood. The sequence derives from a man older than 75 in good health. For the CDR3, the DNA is TGTGCCAGCAGTGGTCAGACTAGCGGGGGGCTAAGCTCCTACAATGAGCAGTTCTTC. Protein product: CASSGQTSGGLSSYNEQFF. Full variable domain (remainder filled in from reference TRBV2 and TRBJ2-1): EPEVTQTPSHQVTQMGQEVILRCVPISNHLYFYWYRQILGQKVEFLVSFYNNEISEKSEIFDDQFSVERPDGSNFTLKIRSTKLEDSAMYFCASSGQTSGGLSSYNEQFFGPGTRLTVL.